A selection of T cell receptor beta chains follows, all from one sample in a study of cytomegalovirus exposure and HLA in healthy donors. Profiling relied on immunoSEQ multiplex PCR, and the TCRdb table lists in-frame clones only, not all of them. The sample contains around 30,000 clones, more than 75% of which appear only once. Specimen: PBMCs. These receptors came from a boy aged 5-17 years in good health and CMV-seronegative. The CDR3 runs from the conserved cysteine through the conserved F or W. Fields, in order: clone size, V gene, D gene, J gene, CDR3 DNA, CDR3 protein. The D gene is left open where the match is weak. The listing skips clone size in some rows; elsewhere it reads once, few, many or a size class.

>.|TRBV7-6|.|TRBJ2-5
TGTGCCAGCAGGATGGCCGCGGGGCAAGAGACCCAGTACTTC
CASRMAAGQETQYF
>.|TRBV21-1|.|TRBJ1-2
TGTGCCAGCAGCAGAACTCCCTCGGGACAGGGAACTGGCTACACCTTC
CASSRTPSGQGTGYTF
>.|TRBV18|TRBD1|TRBJ2-3
TGTGCCAGCTCAGAGGGACAGGGGGCTGCAGATACGCAGTATTTT
CASSEGQGAADTQYF
>.|TRBV30|.|TRBJ1-5
TGTGCCTGGAGTGGAGGAGTTGATCAGCCCCAGCATTTT
CAWSGGVDQPQHF
>few|TRBV10-3|.|TRBJ2-7
TGTGCCATCAGTGGCGGGACCCACTCCTACGAGCAGTACTTC
CAISGGTHSYEQYF
>once|TRBV10-3|TRBD1|TRBJ1-1
TGTGCCATCTGGTCAGGGGGAGGCACTGAAGCTTTCTTT
CAIWSGGGTEAFF
>.|TRBV15|.|TRBJ1-5
TGTGCCACCAGCAGAGTTCCAGGACAGAGCAATCAGCCCCAGCATTTT
CATSRVPGQSNQPQHF
>.|TRBV18|TRBD2|TRBJ2-5
TGTGCCAGCAGTAGCGGGGAAATGGAGACCCAGTACTTC
CASSSGEMETQYF
>.|TRBV11-2|TRBD1|TRBJ1-1
TGTGCCAGCAGCCAGTCGACAGGGCGGGCCACTGAAGCTTTCTTT
CASSQSTGRATEAFF
>.|TRBV5-8|.|TRBJ1-2
TGTGCCAGCAGCCCTGCGGGGTCCACTCTCTATGGCTACACCTTC
CASSPAGSTLYGYTF
>.|TRBV28|TRBD1|TRBJ2-7
TGTGCCAGCAGTTTGGCCCTTGCTTTGACAGGGAGCTCCTACGAGCAGTACTTC
CASSLALALTGSSYEQYF
>.|TRBV10-1|.|TRBJ2-7
TGCGCCAGCTCCCGGACCGGCGGGTACGAGCAGTACTTC
CASSRTGGYEQYF
>.|TRBV15|TRBD1|TRBJ2-5
TGTGCCACCAGCAGAGATTCCAATACCGGGACAGGGGTGGAGACCCAGTACTTC
CATSRDSNTGTGVETQYF
>once|TRBV18|.|TRBJ2-1
TGTGCCAGCTCACCACGGGGGGACTCCTACAATGAGCAGTTCTTC
CASSPRGDSYNEQFF
>.|TRBV6-6|.|TRBJ2-7
TGTGCCAGCAGTTACCGCAGCTACGAGCAGTACTTC
CASSYRSYEQYF
>.|TRBV11-2|TRBD2|TRBJ2-7
TGTGCCAGCAGCTTAGATGGACTAGCGGGCCCATACGAGCAGTACTTC
CASSLDGLAGPYEQYF
>.|TRBV7-2|.|TRBJ2-1
TGTGCCACCAGCAAGACGACGGCGAGGAATGAGCAGTTCTTC
CATSKTTARNEQFF
>.|TRBV7-9|.|TRBJ2-2
TGTGCCAGCAGCTCAACGGACTTTACCCATAACACCGGGGAGCTGTTTTTT
CASSSTDFTHNTGELFF
>.|TRBV11-2|.|TRBJ2-3
TGTGCCAGCAGCTTGAAACTATTCACAGATACGCAGTATTTT
CASSLKLFTDTQYF
>once|TRBV5-1|TRBD1|TRBJ2-2
TGCGCCAGCAGCCCCAGGACAGGCGTGGACACCGGGGAGCTGTTTTTT
CASSPRTGVDTGELFF
>.|TRBV10-3|TRBD1|TRBJ1-2
TGTGCCATCAAACAGGGGGCGGACGGCTACACCTTC
CAIKQGADGYTF
>.|TRBV11-2|TRBD1|TRBJ2-7
TGTGCCAGCAGCTCATACCGGGACAGGGCATACTACGAGCAGTACTTC
CASSSYRDRAYYEQYF
>.|TRBV7-2|.|TRBJ1-1
TGTGCCAGCAGCTTGGGACTGGTGAACACTGAAGCTTTCTTT
CASSLGLVNTEAFF
>once|TRBV5-4|.|TRBJ2-3
TGTGCCAGCAGCTCCAGGGTACCTCGTACTAGCACAGATACGCAGTATTTT
CASSSRVPRTSTDTQYF
>.|TRBV6-1|TRBD1|TRBJ2-7
TGTGCCAGCTGGGGGGGGACAGGGGGCTCGGACGAGCAGTACTTC
CASWGGTGGSDEQYF
>few|TRBV11-1|.|TRBJ1-1
TGTGCCAGCAGCTTACTTACTACCATGAACACTGAAGCTTTCTTT
CASSLLTTMNTEAFF
>.|TRBV10-1|TRBD1|TRBJ1-1
TGCGCCAGCAGGCAGGGGGATCCGAACACTGAAGCTTTCTTT
CASRQGDPNTEAFF
>.|TRBV27|TRBD1|TRBJ1-1
TGTGCCAGCAGTTCTCAGGCTTACAGGGGTGTCGGCACTGAAGCTTTCTTT
CASSSQAYRGVGTEAFF
>.|TRBV21-1|.|TRBJ2-5
TGTGCCAGCAGCAAATGCTCGACTGACTTCGGGACCCAGTACTTC
CASSKCSTDFGTQYF
>.|TRBV18|TRBD1|TRBJ2-7
TGTGCCAGCTCACCACCTAGTCGACAGGGCTCCTACGAGCAGTACTTC
CASSPPSRQGSYEQYF
>few|TRBV4-1|.|TRBJ2-4
TGCGCCAGCAGCCAAGTTAATCTAGCCAAAAACATTCAGTACTTC
CASSQVNLAKNIQYF
>.|TRBV27|TRBD2|TRBJ2-1
TGTGCCAGCACCCCCCTTGGACTAGCGGGGGGCAATGAGCAGTTCTTC
CASTPLGLAGGNEQFF
>.|TRBV29-1|TRBD1|TRBJ2-3
TGCAGCGTGATCCGGGACAGGGGTCTTAGCACAGATACGCAGTATTTT
CSVIRDRGLSTDTQYF
>.|TRBV5-8|TRBD2|TRBJ2-7
TGTGCCAGCAGCGTGGGACTAGCGGGGGGGCTCTACGAGCAGTACTTC
CASSVGLAGGLYEQYF
>.|TRBV4-1|.|TRBJ2-1
TGCGCCAGCAGCCAAGCTTCTGAGCAGTTCTTC
CASSQASEQFF
>.|TRBV6-1|.|TRBJ1-3
TGTGCCAGCAGTGAGTTTTCACAGGCCGGAAACACCATATATTTT
CASSEFSQAGNTIYF
>.|TRBV5-8|TRBD1|TRBJ2-4
TGTGCCAGCAGCCCAACCGGACAGGGGTTAGCCAAAAACATTCAGTACTTC
CASSPTGQGLAKNIQYF
>.|TRBV5-1|TRBD2|TRBJ2-1
TGCGCCAGCAGCCGGACTAGCGGCTCCTACAATGAGCAGTTCTTC
CASSRTSGSYNEQFF
>.|TRBV28|.|TRBJ2-1
TGTGCCAGCAGTTTTAGGTTTGGGAGTAGCTCCTACAATGAGCAGTTCTTC
CASSFRFGSSSYNEQFF
>.|TRBV15|.|TRBJ1-6
TGTGCCACCAGCAGAGAGGGGCAGGGTGAGACACCCCTCCACTTT
CATSREGQGETPLHF
>.|TRBV6-4|TRBD2|TRBJ2-1
TGTGCCAGCAGTATGGCGGGGGGAAACAATGAGCAGTTCTTC
CASSMAGGNNEQFF